The 27 T cell receptor beta chains reported below all come from one sample, sequenced in a study of cytomegalovirus exposure and HLA in healthy donors. Vbeta (60) and Jbeta (13) primers were used in the PCR. Clones were sequenced by immunoSEQ multiplex PCR, and TCRdb holds only the in-frame ones, with some missing. This table has 100,000 or so clones, roughly 76% appearing once. Sequenced: PBMCs. These receptors were obtained from a woman aged 40 to 50 in good health and CMV-seropositive.

The gene calls are TRBV15 and TRBJ2-6; a weak D match, TRBD1 (5 bases). The germline gives CDR1 LNHNV, CDR2 YYDKDF (reference sequence). V gave up 0 bases and J gave up 4 bases, with 19 bases separating them. The CDR3 length is 19 residues. The CDR3 bases are TGTGCCACCAGCAGAGATGGCTATTTAAGGGGTGCCGGGGCCAACGTCCTGACTTTC. It specifies CATSRDGYLRGAGANVLTF.

CDR3 in DNA: TGTGCCAGCAGCTTCGATCTATCTGGAAACACCATATATTTT. This encodes CASSFDLSGNTIYF. V and J are TRBV7-2 and TRBJ1-3; D is unresolved. This CDR3 is built from 14 residues. V was shortened by 3 bases and J by 1 base, with 7 bases between the two germline ends. Per germline, CDR1 SGHTA and CDR2 FQGNSA.

The chain is built from TRBV7-2 and TRBJ1-2; the D gene is possibly TRBD1 (6 bases). Germline V gene sequence: CDR1 SGHTA, CDR2 FQGNSA. Trimming pared 4 bases from V and 4 bases from J, leaving 10 bases between. The CDR3 is 13 amino acids. DNA for the CDR3: TGTGCCAGCAGCTCCCAGGGGAGCTATGGCTACACCTTC. Amino acids: CASSSQGSYGYTF. Full variable domain (remainder filled in from reference TRBV7-2 and TRBJ1-2): GAGVSQSPSNKVTEKGKDVELRCDPISGHTALYWYRQSLGQGLEFLIYFQGNSAPDKSGLPSDRFSAERTGGSVSTLTIQRTQQEDSAVYLCASSSQGSYGYTFGSGTRLTVV.

V and J are TRBV7-8 and TRBJ2-1, with no clear D. Germline V gene sequence: CDR1 SGHVS, CDR2 FQNEAQ. This CDR3 comprises 12 residues. V gave up 3 bases and J gave up 9 bases, with 9 bases separating them. The DNA for the CDR3 is TGTGCCAGCAGCTTGTGGCTTTTTGAGCAGTTCTTC. Residues: CASSLWLFEQFF.

This chain links TRBV5-1 with TRBJ2-1, with 12 bases lining up with TRBD2. CDR3 size: 16 residues. The V gene's germline CDR1 is SGHRS and CDR2 YFSETQ. V was clipped by 3 bases and J by 15 bases; unmatched bases: 16. The CDR3 protein is CASSSAIRASGGETFF. The CDR3 nucleotides read TGCGCCAGCAGCTCGGCCATCCGGGCTAGCGGGGGGGAGACGTTCTTC.

CDR3 protein: CAWSVADTDTQYF. In DNA form, the CDR3 reads TGTGCCTGGAGTGTAGCTGACACAGATACGCAGTATTTT. The rearrangement links TRBV30 to TRBJ2-3; D is unresolved. Per the germline V gene, CDR1 is GTSNPN and CDR2 is SVGIG (reference sequence). The CDR3 loop spans 13 amino acids. V lost 0 bases to trimming and J lost 2 bases, with 6 bases between them.

The gene calls are TRBV18 and TRBJ2-3, with TRBD1 matching 7 bases. CDR1 KGHSH and CDR2 LQKENI come from the germline V gene. V shed 4 bases and J 2 bases; nucleotides not matched to a gene: 9. The CDR3 consists of 16 residues. CDR3 bases: TGTGCCAGCTCACGGTCTCAGGGGGTCCCCACAGATACGCAGTATTTT. Amino acids: CASSRSQGVPTDTQYF. Variable domain in full (rest from reference TRBV18 and TRBJ2-3): NAGVMQNPRHLVRRRGQEARLRCSPMKGHSHVYWYRQLPEEGLKFMVYLQKENIIDESGMPKERFSAEFPKEGPSILRIQQVVRGDSAAYFCASSRSQGVPTDTQYFGPGTRLTVL.

This rearrangement joins TRBV19 to TRBJ2-4; D is possibly TRBD1 (6 bases). Trimming shortened V by 3 bases and J by 6 bases, and 9 bases separated the two germline ends. The CDR3 consists of 13 residues. Per the germline V gene, CDR1 is LNHDA and CDR2 is SQIVND (reference sequence). In DNA form, the CDR3 reads TGTGCCAGTAGTATCGGCAGGGGAAACATTCAGTACTTC. Translated: CASSIGRGNIQYF.

V gene TRBV2 combines with J gene TRBJ2-1; D gene uncertain. Germline V gives CDR1 SNHLY, CDR2 FYNNEI. V was clipped by 4 bases and J by 0 bases, with 10 bases between them. The CDR3 spans 15 residues. The CDR3: CASSASMSSYNEQFF. The CDR3 nucleotides are TGTGCCAGCAGTGCCTCAATGAGCTCCTACAATGAGCAGTTCTTC. The full variable domain, in which reference TRBV2 and TRBJ2-1 provide the parts outside the CDR3, is EPEVTQTPSHQVTQMGQEVILRCVPISNHLYFYWYRQILGQKVEFLVSFYNNEISEKSEIFDDQFSVERPDGSNFTLKIRSTKLEDSAMYFCASSASMSSYNEQFFGPGTRLTVL.

V gene TRBV29-1 combines with J gene TRBJ1-2, with 7 bases that match TRBD1. CDR3 length equals 12 residues. V lost 6 bases, J lost 3 bases, and 4 bases stayed unmatched. Germline V gene sequence: CDR1 SQVTM, CDR2 ANQGSEA. CDR3 loop: CSVRGTDYGYTF. CDR3 nucleotide sequence: TGCAGCGTAAGGGGGACAGACTATGGCTACACCTTC.

The J gene is TRBJ1-6, the V gene TRBV7-3; D is perhaps TRBD1 (5 bases). This CDR3 has 15 residues. The V gene's germline CDR1 is SGHTA and CDR2 FQGTGA. Deletions cut 5 bases from V and 4 bases from J, with 12 bases between. The CDR3 DNA reads as TGTGCCAGCAGCAGAACAGGCCAGTATAATTCACCCCTCCACTTT. Translated, it gives CASSRTGQYNSPLHF.

The genes are TRBV15 and TRBJ1-5; TRBD1 might be the D (6 bases). CDR3 length: 18 amino acids. Germline CDR1 reads LNHNV; CDR2 reads YYDKDF (reference sequence). Trimming pared 0 bases from V and 7 bases from J, leaving 22 bases between. The chain's CDR3 is CATSRDYGAGELVQPQHF. CDR3 in DNA: TGTGCCACCAGCAGAGATTATGGGGCAGGGGAGTTAGTGCAGCCCCAGCATTTT.

This chain links TRBV6-5 with TRBJ1-1, with D possibly matching TRBD1 (5 bases). V was shortened by 2 bases and J by 0 bases, with 7 bases between the two germline ends. This CDR3 spans 14 amino acids. Germline CDR1 is MNHEY and CDR2 is SVGAGI. The CDR3 DNA follows: TGTGCCAGCAGTTACAGGGGAATGAACACTGAAGCTTTCTTT. Translation: CASSYRGMNTEAFF.

This clone occurred a few times. The chain is built from TRBV25-1 and TRBJ1-1; no clear D gene. V was clipped by 5 bases and J by 5 bases, with 15 bases between them. This CDR3 contains 14 residues. Per germline, CDR1 MGHDK and CDR2 SYGVNS. The CDR3 here is CASSPYGGGTEAFF. In nucleotides, the CDR3 is TGTGCCAGCAGTCCTTACGGTGGCGGGACTGAAGCTTTCTTT. Together with reference TRBV25-1 and TRBJ1-1, the CDR3 gives the full variable domain: EADIYQTPRYLVIGTGKKITLECSQTMGHDKMYWYQQDPGMELHLIHYSYGVNSTEKGDLSSESTVSRIRTEHFPLTLESARPSHTSQYLCASSPYGGGTEAFFGQGTRLTVV.

The chain carries TRBV29-1 and TRBJ2-3, with TRBD1 identical over 12 bases. Germline lookup yields CDR1 SQVTM and CDR2 ANQGSEA. V trimming: 7 bases; J trimming: 3 bases; junction bases outside the gene matches: 11. The CDR3 totals 16 residues. CDR3 DNA sequence: TGCAGCGCCTCCGATAGGGACAGGGGGCCGACAGATACGCAGTATTTT. Translation: CSASDRDRGPTDTQYF.

The chain couples TRBV9 to TRBJ1-6; D is possibly TRBD1 (6 bases). CDR3 length: 15 residues. Trimming stripped 3 bases from V and 7 bases from J, with 14 bases between. Germline V gene data show CDR1 as SGDLS and CDR2 as YYNGEE. The CDR3 here is CASSALPGGNSPLHF. The CDR3, as DNA: TGTGCCAGCAGCGCACTACCGGGGGGCAATTCACCCCTCCACTTT.

In regard to this clone: Mismatch with germline at one junction end may stem from a read error. The chain carries TRBV9 and TRBJ2-1; possibly TRBD2 for D (5 bases). Germline values: CDR1 SGDLS, CDR2 YYNGEE. The CDR3 sequence is 13 residues long. The CDR3 sequence: CASSQFDYDEQFF. The CDR3 region has the DNA TGTGCCAGCAGCCAGTTTGACTACGATGAGCAGTTCTTC.

This clone appeared a few times. The chain joins TRBV6-5 to TRBJ2-1, with TRBD2 identical over 10 bases. V was pared by 4 bases and J by 5 bases, with 8 bases of the junction left unmatched. The CDR3 totals 16 residues. Per germline, CDR1 MNHEY and CDR2 SVGAGI. CDR3 DNA sequence: TGTGCCAGCAGTTCCGCCCTAGCGGGGGTGAACAATGAGCAGTTCTTC. It specifies CASSSALAGVNNEQFF.

This chain links TRBV9 with TRBJ1-1; D gene uncertain. The CDR3 has 13 residues. The germline V and J ends were trimmed by 3 bases and 4 bases, with 10 bases remaining between them. In germline, CDR1 is SGDLS, CDR2 YYNGEE. The DNA of the CDR3 is TGTGCCAGCAGCGCGACCCGAGGCACTGAAGCTTTCTTT. Encoded protein: CASSATRGTEAFF.

The chain carries TRBV9 and TRBJ2-3; D might be TRBD2 (6 bases). This CDR3 is 15 amino acids long. Germline CDR1 and CDR2: SGDLS and YYNGEE. The V end lost 0 bases, the J end lost 6 bases, and 14 bases lay between the germline ends. CDR3 sequence (DNA): TGTGCCAGCAGCGTAGGCGGGGCCGTGGGGGATACGCAGTATTTT. It specifies CASSVGGAVGDTQYF. Using reference TRBV9 and TRBJ2-3 for the parts outside the CDR3, the full variable domain is DSGVTQTPKHLITATGQRVTLRCSPRSGDLSVYWYQQSLDQGLQFLIQYYNGEERAKGNILERFSAQQFPDLHSELNLSSLELGDSALYFCASSVGGAVGDTQYFGPGTRLTVL.

This chain links TRBV9 with TRBJ1-1, with unresolved D. The CDR3 loop spans 13 amino acids. CDR1 and CDR2 from the germline V gene are SGDLS and YYNGEE. V was trimmed by 0 bases and J by 0 bases, leaving 3 bases between them. The CDR3 loop reads CASSVAVNTEAFF. The CDR3 DNA is TGTGCCAGCAGCGTAGCCGTGAACACTGAAGCTTTCTTT.

CDR3 nucleotide sequence: TGTGCCAGCAGTGAGGGTGTGGGGGGGGGCGGCAATGAGCAGTTCTTC. Its protein is CASSEGVGGGGNEQFF. The chain recombines TRBV6-1 with TRBJ2-1, with a weak D call TRBD2 (7 bases). Germline CDR1 and CDR2: MNHNS and SASEGT. The CDR3 consists of 16 residues. The ends were cut back, 3 bases at V and 6 bases at J, with 18 bases in the middle.

The CDR3 nucleotides are TGTGCCAGCAGCCAGTGGACAGGACAGCCCCAGCATTTT. Translation: CASSQWTGQPQHF. The rearrangement links TRBV14 to TRBJ1-5; 7 bases align to TRBD1. Trimming took 3 bases from V and 7 from J; bases not matched to a gene: 3. In germline, CDR1 is SGHDN, CDR2 FVKESK. This CDR3 comprises 13 residues.

The chain joins TRBV9 to TRBJ1-2; TRBD1 matches at 7 bases. CDR1 is SGDLS and CDR2 is YYNGEE in the germline V gene. The V segment lost 0 bases and the J segment 0 bases; nucleotides outside the gene matches: 5. The CDR3 is 16 amino acids. Written as DNA, the CDR3 is TGTGCCAGCAGCGTAGCTACAGGGGAGGCTAACTATGGCTACACCTTC. Its protein is CASSVATGEANYGYTF.

This clone came up a few times. The chain combines TRBV5-1 with TRBJ2-3, with a tentative D call TRBD2 (5 bases). Germline CDR1 SGHRS, CDR2 YFSETQ. The CDR3 sequence is 15 residues long. The V end lost 4 bases, the J end lost 4 bases, and 16 bases lay between the germline ends. The CDR3 DNA sequence: TGCGCCAGCAGCGCCGGGCTCAGCGGCGCAGATACGCAGTATTTT. It encodes CASSAGLSGADTQYF. Full variable domain (outside the CDR3, taken from reference TRBV5-1 and TRBJ2-3): KAGVTQTPRYLIKTRGQQVTLSCSPISGHRSVSWYQQTPGQGLQFLFEYFSETQRNKGNFPGRFSGRQFSNSRSEMNVSTLELGDSALYLCASSAGLSGADTQYFGPGTRLTVL.

V usage is TRBV30 and J usage is TRBJ1-5; the D is unclear. V was pared by 2 bases and J by 9 bases, with 11 bases between. The germline gives CDR1 GTSNPN, CDR2 SVGIG (reference sequence). CDR3 length equals 12 residues. The CDR3 reads CAWSLWSGPQHF. The CDR3 DNA is TGTGCCTGGAGTCTCTGGTCAGGGCCCCAGCATTTT.

This clone is a singleton in its sample. The V and J genes are TRBV19 and TRBJ1-4; D is perhaps TRBD1 (6 bases). V dropped 3 bases and J dropped 4 bases, with 18 bases sitting between them. Germline V lookup: CDR1 LNHDA, CDR2 SQIVND (reference sequence). The CDR3 is 17 amino acids. Here the CDR3 reads CASSIRGAVYNNEKLFF. The CDR3 DNA is TGTGCCAGTAGTATCCGGGGGGCAGTGTACAATAATGAAAAACTGTTTTTT.